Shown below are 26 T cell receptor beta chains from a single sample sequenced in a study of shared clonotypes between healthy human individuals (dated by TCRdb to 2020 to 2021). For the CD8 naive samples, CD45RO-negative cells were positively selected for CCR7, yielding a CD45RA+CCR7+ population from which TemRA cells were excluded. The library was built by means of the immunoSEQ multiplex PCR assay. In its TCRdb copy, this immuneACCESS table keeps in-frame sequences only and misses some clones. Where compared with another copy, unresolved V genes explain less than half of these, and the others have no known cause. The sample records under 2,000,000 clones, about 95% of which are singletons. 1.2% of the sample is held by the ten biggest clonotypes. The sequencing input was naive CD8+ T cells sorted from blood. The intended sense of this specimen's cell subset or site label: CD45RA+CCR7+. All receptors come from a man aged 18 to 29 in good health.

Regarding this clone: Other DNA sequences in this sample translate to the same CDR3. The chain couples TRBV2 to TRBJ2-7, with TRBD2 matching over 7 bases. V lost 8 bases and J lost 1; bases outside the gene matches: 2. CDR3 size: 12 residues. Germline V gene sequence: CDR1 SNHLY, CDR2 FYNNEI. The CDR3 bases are TGTGCCAGCTCGGGGGGATCCTACGAGCAGTACTTC. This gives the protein CASSGGSYEQYF. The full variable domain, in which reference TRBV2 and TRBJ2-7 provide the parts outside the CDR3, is EPEVTQTPSHQVTQMGQEVILRCVPISNHLYFYWYRQILGQKVEFLVSFYNNEISEKSEIFDDQFSVERPDGSNFTLKIRSTKLEDSAMYFCASSGGSYEQYFGPGTRLTVT.

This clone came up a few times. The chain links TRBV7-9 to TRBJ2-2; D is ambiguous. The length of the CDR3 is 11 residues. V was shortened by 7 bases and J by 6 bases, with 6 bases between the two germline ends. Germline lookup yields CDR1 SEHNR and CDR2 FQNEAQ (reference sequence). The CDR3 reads CASKVAGELFF. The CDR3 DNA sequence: TGTGCCAGCAAGGTGGCCGGGGAGCTGTTTTTT.

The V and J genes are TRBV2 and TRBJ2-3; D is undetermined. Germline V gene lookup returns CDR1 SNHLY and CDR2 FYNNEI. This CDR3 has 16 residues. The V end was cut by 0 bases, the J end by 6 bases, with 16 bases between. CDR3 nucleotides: TGTGCCAGCAGTGAAGCAAAGCTCATATTTGGTGATACGCAGTATTTT. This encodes CASSEAKLIFGDTQYF.

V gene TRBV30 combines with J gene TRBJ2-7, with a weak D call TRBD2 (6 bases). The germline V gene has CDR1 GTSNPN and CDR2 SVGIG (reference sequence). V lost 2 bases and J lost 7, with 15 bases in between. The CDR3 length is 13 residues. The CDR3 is CAWSLTRGGEQYF. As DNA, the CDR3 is TGTGCCTGGAGTTTGACCCGCGGAGGGGAGCAGTACTTC.

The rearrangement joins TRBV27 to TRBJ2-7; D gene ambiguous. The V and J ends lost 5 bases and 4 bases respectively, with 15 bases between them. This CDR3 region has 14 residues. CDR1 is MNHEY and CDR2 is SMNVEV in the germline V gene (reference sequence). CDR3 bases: TGTGCCAGCAGTCCCGGGTTTTCCGGATACGAGCAGTACTTC. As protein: CASSPGFSGYEQYF.

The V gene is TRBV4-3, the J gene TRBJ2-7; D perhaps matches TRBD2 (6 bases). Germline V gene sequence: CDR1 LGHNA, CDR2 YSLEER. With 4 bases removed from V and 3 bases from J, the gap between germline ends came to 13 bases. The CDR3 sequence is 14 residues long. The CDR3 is CASSPGGENYEQYF. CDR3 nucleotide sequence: TGCGCCAGCAGCCCCGGGGGAGAGAACTACGAGCAGTACTTC.

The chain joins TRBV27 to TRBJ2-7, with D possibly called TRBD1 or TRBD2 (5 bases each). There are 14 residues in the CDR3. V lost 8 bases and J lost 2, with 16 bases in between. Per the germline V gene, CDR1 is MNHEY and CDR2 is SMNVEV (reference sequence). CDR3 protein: CASGIRDRAYEQYF. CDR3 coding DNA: TGTGCCAGCGGCATCCGGGACCGAGCCTACGAGCAGTACTTC.

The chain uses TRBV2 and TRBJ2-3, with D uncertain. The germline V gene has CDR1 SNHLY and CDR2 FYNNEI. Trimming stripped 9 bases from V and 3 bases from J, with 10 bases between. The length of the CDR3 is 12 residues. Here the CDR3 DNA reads TGTGCCAGGGCGGACCTTACAGATACGCAGTATTTT. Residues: CARADLTDTQYF.

The CDR3 loop reads CASSQDEGDRSYGYTF. The CDR3 DNA is TGCGCCAGCAGCCAAGATGAGGGTGACAGGAGCTATGGCTACACCTTC. The chain employs TRBV4-3 and TRBJ1-2, with D possibly TRBD1 on 6 matching bases. The germline V gene has CDR1 LGHNA and CDR2 YSLEER. CDR3 length: 16 amino acids. V was trimmed by 0 bases and J by 4 bases, leaving 15 bases between them.

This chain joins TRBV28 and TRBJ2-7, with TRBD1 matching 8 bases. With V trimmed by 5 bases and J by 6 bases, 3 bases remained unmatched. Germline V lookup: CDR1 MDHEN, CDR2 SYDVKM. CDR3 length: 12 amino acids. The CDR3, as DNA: TGTGCCAGCAGTCCGACAGGGGCCGAGCAGTACTTC. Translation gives CASSPTGAEQYF.

CDR3 protein: CASSLAPTDTQYF. CDR3 coding DNA: TGTGCCAGCAGCTTAGCGCCCACAGATACGCAGTATTTT. This chain links TRBV7-9 with TRBJ2-3; D is undetermined. CDR3 size: 13 residues. Trimming cost V 0 bases and J 2 bases, with 3 bases left between them. The germline V gene encodes CDR1 SEHNR and CDR2 FQNEAQ (reference sequence).

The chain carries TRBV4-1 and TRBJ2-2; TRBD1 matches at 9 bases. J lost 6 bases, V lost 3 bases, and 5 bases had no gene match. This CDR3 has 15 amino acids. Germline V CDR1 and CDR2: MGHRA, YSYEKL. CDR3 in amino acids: CASSHRTGDPGELFF. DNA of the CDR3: TGCGCCAGCAGCCATAGGACAGGGGACCCCGGGGAGCTGTTTTTT.

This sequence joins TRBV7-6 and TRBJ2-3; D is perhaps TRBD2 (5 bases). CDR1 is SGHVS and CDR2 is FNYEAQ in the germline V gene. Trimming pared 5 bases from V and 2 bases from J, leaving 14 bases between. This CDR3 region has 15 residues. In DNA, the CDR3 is TGTGCCAGCAGCCCGTCAGCGGATTCCACAGATACGCAGTATTTT. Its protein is CASSPSADSTDTQYF.

The CDR3 nucleotides are TGTGCCAGCAGCTTAGATGCGGGGGGATCCTACAATGAGCAGTTCTTC. This codes for CASSLDAGGSYNEQFF. The chain combines TRBV7-2 with TRBJ2-1, with 8 bases that match TRBD2. V trimming: 1 base; J trimming: 1 base; junction bases outside the gene matches: 3. The CDR3 runs 16 residues. Germline loops: CDR1 SGHTA, CDR2 FQGNSA.

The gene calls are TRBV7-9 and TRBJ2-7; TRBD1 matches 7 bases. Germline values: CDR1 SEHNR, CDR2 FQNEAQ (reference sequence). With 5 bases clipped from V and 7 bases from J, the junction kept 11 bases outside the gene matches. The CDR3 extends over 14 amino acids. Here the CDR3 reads CASSRPGQPGEQYF. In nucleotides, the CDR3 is TGTGCCAGCAGCCGGCCGGGACAGCCGGGGGAGCAGTACTTC.

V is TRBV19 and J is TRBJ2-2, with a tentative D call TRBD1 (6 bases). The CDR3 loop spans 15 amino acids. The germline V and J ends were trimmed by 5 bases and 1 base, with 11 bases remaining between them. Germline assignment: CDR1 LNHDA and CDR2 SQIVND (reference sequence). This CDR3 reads CASSARDKNTGELFF. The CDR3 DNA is TGTGCCAGTAGTGCCCGGGACAAGAACACCGGGGAGCTGTTTTTT.

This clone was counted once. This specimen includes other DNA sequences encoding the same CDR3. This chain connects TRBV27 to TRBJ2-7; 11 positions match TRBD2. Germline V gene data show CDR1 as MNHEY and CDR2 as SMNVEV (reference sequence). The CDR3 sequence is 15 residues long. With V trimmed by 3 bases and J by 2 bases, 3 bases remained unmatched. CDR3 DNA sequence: TGTGCCAGCAGTTTCGGGACTAGCGGTGCCTACGAGCAGTACTTC. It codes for CASSFGTSGAYEQYF.

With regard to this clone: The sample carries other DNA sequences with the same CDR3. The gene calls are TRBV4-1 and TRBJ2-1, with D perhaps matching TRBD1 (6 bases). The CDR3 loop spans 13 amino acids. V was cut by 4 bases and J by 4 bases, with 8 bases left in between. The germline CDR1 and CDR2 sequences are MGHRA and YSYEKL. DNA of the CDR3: TGCGCCAGCAGCCTAGGGGGATACAATGAGCAGTTCTTC. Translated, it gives CASSLGGYNEQFF.

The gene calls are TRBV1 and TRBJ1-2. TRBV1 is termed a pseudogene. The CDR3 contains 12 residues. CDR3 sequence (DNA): TGCACCAGCAGCCAGACGGGAAATGGCTACACCTTC. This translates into CTSSQTGNGYTF.

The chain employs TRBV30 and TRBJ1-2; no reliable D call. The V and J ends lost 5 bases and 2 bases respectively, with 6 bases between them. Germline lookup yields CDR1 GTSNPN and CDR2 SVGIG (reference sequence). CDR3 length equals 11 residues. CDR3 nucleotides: TGTGCCTGGGACAACAACTATGGCTACACCTTC. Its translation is CAWDNNYGYTF.

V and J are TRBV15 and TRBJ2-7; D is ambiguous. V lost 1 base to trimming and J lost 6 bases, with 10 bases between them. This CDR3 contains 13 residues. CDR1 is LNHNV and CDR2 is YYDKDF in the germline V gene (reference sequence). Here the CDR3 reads CATSRGHSTEQYF. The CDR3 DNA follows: TGTGCCACCAGCAGAGGACACAGCACCGAGCAGTACTTC.

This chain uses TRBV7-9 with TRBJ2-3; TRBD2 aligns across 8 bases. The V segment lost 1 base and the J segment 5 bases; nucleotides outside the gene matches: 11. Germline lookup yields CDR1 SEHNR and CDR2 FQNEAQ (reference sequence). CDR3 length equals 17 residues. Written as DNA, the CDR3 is TGTGCCAGCAGCTTAGAGTGGAGGGGACTAGACTTAGATACGCAGTATTTT. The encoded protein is CASSLEWRGLDLDTQYF.

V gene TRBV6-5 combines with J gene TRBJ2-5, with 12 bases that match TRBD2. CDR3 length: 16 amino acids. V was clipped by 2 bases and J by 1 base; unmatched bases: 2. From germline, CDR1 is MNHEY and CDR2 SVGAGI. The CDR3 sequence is CASSYTSGGLQETQYF. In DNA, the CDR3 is TGTGCCAGCAGTTACACTAGCGGGGGGCTCCAAGAGACCCAGTACTTC.

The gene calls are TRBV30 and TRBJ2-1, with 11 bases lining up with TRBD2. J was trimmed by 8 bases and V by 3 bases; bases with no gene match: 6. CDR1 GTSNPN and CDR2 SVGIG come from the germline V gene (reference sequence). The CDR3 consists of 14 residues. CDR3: CAWSVSGGADEQFF. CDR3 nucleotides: TGTGCCTGGAGCGTTAGCGGGGGGGCCGATGAGCAGTTCTTC. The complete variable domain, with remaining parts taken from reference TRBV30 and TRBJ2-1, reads SQTIHQWPATLVQPVGSPLSLECTVEGTSNPNLYWYRQAAGRGLQLLFYSVGIGQISSEVPQNLSASRPQDRQFILSSKKLLLSDSGFYLCAWSVSGGADEQFFGPGTRLTVL.

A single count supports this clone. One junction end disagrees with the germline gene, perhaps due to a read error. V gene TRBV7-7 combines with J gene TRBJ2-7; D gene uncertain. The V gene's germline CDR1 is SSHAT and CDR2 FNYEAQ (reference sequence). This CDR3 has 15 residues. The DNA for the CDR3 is TGTGCTAGCAGCCCACTTCCGGGTTCGGAAGACGAGCAGTACTTC. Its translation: CASSPLPGSEDEQYF.

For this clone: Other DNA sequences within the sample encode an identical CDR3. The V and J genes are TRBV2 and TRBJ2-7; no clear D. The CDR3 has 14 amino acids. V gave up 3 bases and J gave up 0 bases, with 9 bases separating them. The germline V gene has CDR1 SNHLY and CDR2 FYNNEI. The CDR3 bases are TGTGCCAGCAGTGAGGAAGCCAGCTCCTACGAGCAGTACTTC. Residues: CASSEEASSYEQYF.